These 28 T cell receptor beta chains were sequenced from one sample in a study of CD8+CD57+ T cells in acquired aplastic anemia. Profiling of TCR beta VDJ combinations and CDR3 sequences used genomic DNA as template. MiXCR, applied by TCRdb to the reads, yields one record per CDR3 protein. The sample has hundreds of thousands of distinct CDR3 sequences; roughly 64% are singletons. Material for sequencing was sorted CD4+, CD8+, or CD8+CD57+ T cells (not recorded which) from PBMCs. The receptor set was obtained from a human donor in good health, serving as a control.

The chain is built from TRBV11-2 and TRBJ1-6; D possibly corresponds to TRBD1 (5 bases). The germline V gene has CDR1 SGHAT and CDR2 FQNNGV. This CDR3 is built from 14 residues. Trimming removed 5 bases from V and 9 bases from J, with 14 bases in between. The DNA for the CDR3 is TGTGCCAGCAGCCTTCCCCGGGACCGTTCACCCCTCCACTTT. Translated: CASSLPRDRSPLHF.

The V gene is TRBV9, the J gene TRBJ2-1; D gene ambiguous. Per the germline V gene, CDR1 is SGDLS and CDR2 is YYNGEE. This CDR3 contains 17 residues. The V and J ends lost 3 bases and 7 bases respectively, with 23 bases between them. CDR3 coding DNA: TGTGCCAGCAGCGCGAGCCCACGAGCGCTAGTCAAAAATGAGCAGTTCTTC. Its translation: CASSASPRALVKNEQFF.

With respect to this clonotype: Germline and junction disagree at one end, which may indicate a read error. The J gene is TRBJ1-6, the V gene TRBV9; a possible D gene is TRBD1 (6 bases). Germline V gives CDR1 SGDLS, CDR2 YYNGEE. The CDR3 is made up of 14 amino acids. The CDR3 bases are TGCGCCAGCAGCGCCAGAGGGGACAATTCCTCCCTCCACTTT. This sequence encodes CASSARGDNSSLHF.

With respect to this clonotype: No conserved phenylalanine or tryptophan is present at the end of the CDR3, so a read error is the likely explanation. The limits of the CDR3 on the DNA are not certain, so only TCRdb's listed CDR3 is given. The chain has TRBV7-8 and TRBJ1-6. 13 amino acids form the CDR3, both terminal residues included. CDR1 and CDR2 (germline): SGHVS, FQNEAQ. CDR3 in amino acids: CASSLGSLGSTNI.

The chain joins TRBV10-1 to TRBJ1-5, with TRBD1 matching over 7 bases. The V gene's germline CDR1 is WNHNN and CDR2 SYGVQD (reference sequence). This CDR3 is 15 amino acids long. V was clipped by 6 bases and J by 1 base; unmatched bases: 6. The CDR3 protein is CASRSTGSSNQPQHF. CDR3 bases: TGCGCCAGCAGGTCGACAGGGAGCAGCAATCAGCCCCAGCATTTT.

This clonotype was recorded at least ten times. The chain links TRBV7-2 to TRBJ2-7, with D possibly TRBD1 on 6 matching bases. The ends were cut back, 5 bases at V and 2 bases at J, with 10 bases in the middle. Germline lookup yields CDR1 SGHTA and CDR2 FQGNSA. This CDR3 contains 13 residues. As DNA, the CDR3 is TGTGCCAGCAGCCCCACAGGGCCCTACGAGCAGTACTTC. It translates to CASSPTGPYEQYF. Full variable domain (rest looked up from reference TRBV7-2 and TRBJ2-7): GAGVSQSPSNKVTEKGKDVELRCDPISGHTALYWYRQSLGQGLEFLIYFQGNSAPDKSGLPSDRFSAERTGGSVSTLTIQRTQQEDSAVYLCASSPTGPYEQYFGPGTRLTVT.

The chain has TRBV15 and TRBJ2-1, with a possible D match to TRBD1 (6 bases). TRBJ2-7 matches the DNA end more closely, so the J call is doubtful. The CDR3 has 16 residues. Per the germline V gene, CDR1 is LNHNV and CDR2 is YYDKDF (reference sequence). The CDR3 region is CATSRFSDSGEETQYF. The CDR3 nucleotides read TGTGCCACCAGCAGATTTTCGGACTCAGGGGAAGAGACGCAGTACTTC.

Many counts were recorded for this clonotype. This chain connects TRBV10-3 to TRBJ2-1; D is uncertain. CDR1 and CDR2 from the germline V gene are ENHRY and SYGVKD. The CDR3 is 18 amino acids. V lost 4 bases, J lost 0 bases, and 19 bases lay in between. The CDR3 is CAISGADPGSSSYNEQFF. DNA of the CDR3: TGTGCCATCAGTGGTGCAGATCCCGGATCCAGCTCCTACAATGAGCAGTTCTTC.

This clonotype was detected once. The chain carries TRBV5-4 and TRBJ1-1; a possible D gene is TRBD1 (5 bases). Germline assignment: CDR1 SGHNT and CDR2 YYREEE (reference sequence). The length of the CDR3 is 15 residues. Trimming removed 4 bases from V and 1 base from J, with 14 bases in between. CDR3 protein: CASSRRGTGNTEAFF. As DNA, the CDR3 is TGTGCCAGCAGCAGGAGAGGCACAGGGAACACTGAAGCTTTCTTT.

About this clonotype itself: Lacking the conserved final phenylalanine or tryptophan, this CDR3 likely reflects a read error. The DNA is left out, because the CDR3 cannot be placed on it with certainty; the CDR3 is given as TCRdb lists it. CDR3 region: CASSFTGNWTIHL. V is TRBV7-3 and J is TRBJ1-6. The CDR3 totals 13 residues, both ends included. Germline-derived CDR1 and CDR2 are SGHTA and FQGTGA.

The chain couples TRBV2 to TRBJ2-1, with no clear D. Trimming left V 1 base short and J 4 bases short, with 11 bases between. This CDR3 region has 15 residues. CDR1 is SNHLY, CDR2 FYNNEI, per germline. DNA for the CDR3: TGTGCCAGCAGTGAAGTGGGTGACCAGTACAATGAGCAGTTCTTC. Translating it yields CASSEVGDQYNEQFF.

J is TRBJ1-5 and V is TRBV7-3, with D perhaps matching TRBD1 (5 bases). This CDR3 has 18 amino acids. Germline-derived CDR1 and CDR2 are SGHTA and FQGTGA. V dropped 2 bases and J dropped 1 base, with 18 bases sitting between them. The CDR3 loop reads CASSLARATPYSNQPQHF. The DNA for the CDR3 is TGTGCCAGCAGCTTAGCCAGGGCCACCCCGTACAGCAATCAGCCCCAGCATTTT.

Details on this clonotype: In this CDR3 the conserved last residue, phenylalanine or tryptophan, is missing, so a read error is likely. The CDR3 protein is CASWDPRNQPQHI. The CDR3 DNA reads as TGTGCCAGCTGGGATCCTAGGAATCAGCCCCAGCATATT. The rearrangement links TRBV24-1 to TRBJ1-5; D call uncertain. Per germline, CDR1 KGHDR and CDR2 SFDVKD. The germline V and J ends were trimmed by 11 bases and 4 bases, with 14 bases remaining between them. The CDR3 covers 13 residues.

J is TRBJ1-4 and V is TRBV29-1; D not resolved. CDR1 and CDR2 from the germline V gene are SQVTM and ANQGSEA. The V gene lost 4 bases and the J gene lost 11 bases, with 17 bases spanning the gap. The length of the CDR3 is 13 residues. Here the CDR3 reads CSVGIGINYKLFF. The CDR3 DNA reads TGCAGCGTTGGAATAGGGATTAATTACAAACTGTTTTTT.

The chain combines TRBV5-8 with TRBJ2-1; D uncertain. Per germline, CDR1 SGHTS and CDR2 YDEGEE. The CDR3 runs to 13 residues. V lost 4 bases to trimming and J lost 5 bases, with 10 bases between them. The CDR3 loop reads CASSVIENNEQFF. The CDR3 DNA is TGTGCCAGCAGCGTGATTGAGAACAATGAGCAGTTCTTC.

This sequence joins TRBV7-8 and TRBJ2-1, with 10 bases lining up with TRBD1. The CDR3 has 15 amino acids. V dropped 5 bases and J dropped 14; count of bases not matched to a gene: 15. The germline V gene has CDR1 SGHVS and CDR2 FQNEAQ. CDR3 coding DNA: TGTGCCAGCAGCAAAGCTCCCGGGACAGGGGCCTACGAGTTCTTC. It encodes CASSKAPGTGAYEFF.

This clonotype was picked up a small number of times. The chain links TRBV29-1 to TRBJ2-1; a weak D match, TRBD2 (5 bases). CDR3 length equals 12 residues. V shed 3 bases and J shed 4 bases, with 7 bases lying between them. Germline CDR1 is SQVTM and CDR2 is ANQGSEA. CDR3 in amino acids: CSVEGAYNEQFF. The CDR3 nucleotides read TGCAGCGTTGAGGGAGCGTACAATGAGCAGTTCTTC.

This clonotype was detected ten times or more. The chain employs TRBV7-2 and TRBJ2-1; 8 bases are shared with TRBD2. The ends lost 8 bases at V and 3 bases at J; junction bases unmatched: 9. Germline V CDR1 and CDR2: SGHTA, FQGNSA. The CDR3 runs 15 residues. The CDR3 loop reads CASRPPGLDYNEQFF. CDR3 DNA sequence: TGTGCCAGCCGACCGCCGGGACTAGACTACAATGAGCAGTTCTTC.

The chain couples TRBV2 to TRBJ2-7, with D possibly matching TRBD1 (6 bases). Trimming removed 6 bases from V and 11 bases from J, with 23 bases in between. CDR3 length equals 14 residues. Germline V lookup: CDR1 SNHLY, CDR2 FYNNEI. The CDR3 region has the DNA TGTGCCAGCAGGGGGGCCAGTCACCCGTCGGACAAGTACTTC. It is translated as CASRGASHPSDKYF.

This clonotype was seen many times. The chain carries TRBV2 and TRBJ2-2, with D possibly being TRBD1 (6 bases). CDR3 length: 15 residues. The V gene's germline CDR1 is SNHLY and CDR2 FYNNEI. The germline V and J ends were trimmed by 8 bases and 5 bases, with 18 bases remaining between them. In DNA form, the CDR3 reads TGTGCCAGCTCCTCCTGGGACCAGGGGACCGGGGAGCTGTTTTTT. This codes for CASSSWDQGTGELFF.

This clonotype was seen many times. This chain links TRBV6-1 with TRBJ1-2; 8 nucleotides match TRBD1. This CDR3 has 12 amino acids. Germline-derived CDR1 and CDR2 are MNHNS and SASEGT. Trimming took 0 bases from V and 10 from J; bases not matched to a gene: 1. The CDR3 sequence is CASSEADRVYTF. The CDR3 DNA reads TGTGCCAGCAGTGAAGCGGACAGGGTCTACACCTTC.

V gene TRBV20-1 combines with J gene TRBJ2-2, with D possibly TRBD1 on 5 matching bases. Looked up from germline, CDR1 is DFQATT and CDR2 is SNEGSKA (reference sequence). This CDR3 is built from 13 residues. DNA of the CDR3: TGCAGCGCTGGTCCCACATACCAGGGCGAGCTGTTTTTT. This sequence encodes CSAGPTYQGELFF.

The chain employs TRBV7-8 and TRBJ1-2; D may be TRBD1 (5 bases). The CDR3 has 16 residues. The ends were cut back, 1 base at V and 11 bases at J, with 23 bases in the middle. CDR1 is SGHVS and CDR2 is FQNEAQ in the germline V gene. The CDR3 loop is CASSLVQHERGTEYTF. The CDR3 coding sequence is TGTGCCAGCAGCTTAGTTCAGCATGAACGAGGGACTGAATACACCTTC.

The V gene is TRBV20-1, the J gene TRBJ1-6; D remains unclear. Germline CDR1 is DFQATT and CDR2 is SNEGSKA (reference sequence). The CDR3 runs to 12 residues. V lost 1 base and J lost 6, with 4 bases in between. The CDR3 DNA reads TGCAGTGCTAGAGGAGGTAATTCACCCCTCCACTTT. It translates to CSARGGNSPLHF.

The gene calls are TRBV15 and TRBJ2-7, with D unresolved. V was shortened by 1 base and J by 0 bases, with 7 bases between the two germline ends. The CDR3 sequence is 14 residues long. Germline CDR1 is LNHNV and CDR2 is YYDKDF (reference sequence). In nucleotides, the CDR3 is TGTGCCACCAGCAGAGGACTTGCCTCCTACGAGCAGTACTTC. The encoded protein is CATSRGLASYEQYF.

The chain uses TRBV20-1 and TRBJ1-6; 12 bases are shared with TRBD1. V dropped 6 bases and J dropped 10; count of bases not matched to a gene: 4. This CDR3 comprises 13 residues. Germline CDR1 is DFQATT and CDR2 is SNEGSKA (reference sequence). CDR3 in amino acids: CSASGQGASPLHF. The DNA for the CDR3 is TGCAGTGCATCGGGACAGGGGGCATCACCCCTCCACTTT.

This clonotype was counted many times. A junction boundary mismatches the germline segment, possibly from a read error. This chain links TRBV20-1 with TRBJ1-3; weak D call: TRBD1 (5 bases). The CDR3 spans 15 residues. Germline CDR1 and CDR2: DFQATT and SNEGSKA (reference sequence). The CDR3 here is CSAGEGSHSGNTIYF. CDR3 DNA sequence: TGCAGTGCTGGAGAGGGGTCGCACTCTGGAAACACCATATATTTT.

This clonotype was seen ten or more times. This sequence joins TRBV19 and TRBJ1-5; TRBD1 aligns across 9 bases. Losses at the gene ends were 4 bases for V and 3 bases for J; bases not matched to a gene: 4. There are 15 residues in the CDR3. CDR1 is LNHDA, CDR2 SQIVND, per germline (reference sequence). CDR3 protein: CASSTTGGNNQPQHF. The DNA of the CDR3 is TGTGCCAGTAGTACGACAGGGGGTAACAATCAGCCCCAGCATTTT.